The clone carrying this T cell receptor beta chain was seen at least ten times. The antigen remains undetermined. It was uncontrolled infection, other autoimmune disease, pregnancy or lactation that excluded patients. Amplified TCR beta CDR3 regions derived from RNA transcripts. A first-round RT-PCR of the TCR CDR3 used the HTBI primer set. MiXCR, run by TCRdb on the multiplex PCR reads, gives a single entry per CDR3 protein. The sample includes about half a million distinct CDR3 sequences, around 21% of them seen just once. This entry is derived from a study of T cells in Graves' hyperthyroidism and ophthalmopathy. Study-level points and caveats: Expanded thyroid clonotypes (above 0.001) were mostly also found in blood.

This CDR3 region has 13 residues. V was clipped by 4 bases and J by 7 bases, with 13 bases between them. From germline, CDR1 is MNHEY and CDR2 SVGAGI. The chain carries TRBV6-5 and TRBJ2-5; weak D call: TRBD1 (6 bases). Sample: blood. The sequence was obtained from a man aged 18 to 35 with Graves' hyperthyroidism. The CDR3 here is CASSSAGAGTQYF. Here the CDR3 DNA reads TGTGCCAGCAGTTCGGCAGGGGCGGGGACCCAGTACTTC.